These 26 T cell receptor beta chains originate from one sample sequenced in a study of cytomegalovirus exposure and HLA in healthy donors. PCR amplification relied on 60 Vbeta primers (plus 13 Jbeta primers). Sequencing was performed with immunoSEQ multiplex PCR; in TCRdb, only in-frame clones are kept and a portion is missing. Of about 140,000 clones listed, about 61% are singletons. Material: PBMCs. All receptors derive from a woman in her forties in good health and CMV-seronegative.

This chain links TRBV11-2 with TRBJ2-1; no clear D gene. Deletions cut 2 bases from V and 2 bases from J, with 10 bases between. CDR1 and CDR2 (germline): SGHAT, FQNNGV. The CDR3 is made up of 15 amino acids. The CDR3 here is CASSLTPEPYNEQFF. The DNA for the CDR3 is TGTGCCAGCAGCTTAACCCCCGAGCCCTACAATGAGCAGTTCTTC.

The sample holds a few counts of this clone. The chain employs TRBV6-6 and TRBJ1-1; D ambiguous. This CDR3 has 13 amino acids. With 6 bases removed from V and 2 bases from J, the gap between germline ends came to 10 bases. Germline V gene sequence: CDR1 MNHNY, CDR2 SVGAGI (reference sequence). The CDR3, as DNA: TGTGCCAGCAGCGACACCCCAAACACTGAAGCTTTCTTT. It encodes CASSDTPNTEAFF.

In DNA form, the CDR3 reads TGCGCCAGCAGCCACCAATATCCGGGACAGAACTACGAGCAGTACTTC. Protein: CASSHQYPGQNYEQYF. This chain links TRBV4-3 with TRBJ2-7, with 7 bases that match TRBD1. The CDR3 totals 16 residues. Germline-derived CDR1 and CDR2 are LGHNA and YSLEER. The J segment lost 3 bases and the V segment lost 3 bases, leaving 11 bases of the junction unmatched.

V is TRBV10-3 and J is TRBJ2-1; TRBD2 is a possible D gene (5 bases). The CDR3 covers 13 residues. V lost 6 bases and J 1 base, leaving 7 bases between the germline ends. Germline V gene lookup returns CDR1 ENHRY and CDR2 SYGVKD. The CDR3 DNA is TGTGCCATCAGCCCGGGGTCCTACAATGAGCAGTTCTTC. Protein: CAISPGSYNEQFF.

The CDR3 loop reads CASSGTGVPYGYTF. For the CDR3, the DNA is TGTGCCAGCAGTGGAACAGGGGTCCCCTATGGCTACACCTTC. The chain recombines TRBV25-1 with TRBJ1-2, with 7 positions matching TRBD1. The CDR3 is 14 residues long. With V trimmed by 4 bases and J by 4 bases, 6 bases remained unmatched. The germline gives CDR1 MGHDK, CDR2 SYGVNS.

The chain employs TRBV7-6 and TRBJ2-1; 10 nucleotides agree with TRBD2. Germline V gene sequence: CDR1 SGHVS, CDR2 FNYEAQ. This CDR3 is built from 16 residues. J lost 2 bases, V lost 5 bases, and 6 bases had no gene match. The CDR3 protein is CASSQSSGGAYNEQFF. The CDR3 coding sequence is TGTGCCAGCAGCCAATCGAGCGGGGGGGCCTACAATGAGCAGTTCTTC.

This clone was detected a few times. CDR3 bases: TGTGCCAGCAGTTACGGTGGGGCGAGGGATACGCAGTATTTT. Amino acids: CASSYGGARDTQYF. The rearrangement links TRBV6-5 to TRBJ2-3, with a weak D call TRBD1 (5 bases). V shed 2 bases and J shed 6 bases, with 12 bases lying between them. CDR3 length equals 14 residues. Germline CDR1 MNHEY, CDR2 SVGAGI.

The chain carries TRBV15 and TRBJ1-2, with a weak D call TRBD1 (5 bases). Trimming removed 3 bases at V and 8 bases at J, with 16 bases between. The CDR3 loop spans 14 amino acids. CDR1 and CDR2 (germline): LNHNV, YYDKDF (reference sequence). CDR3 region: CATSSPGLAGGYTF. CDR3 DNA: TGTGCCACCAGCAGCCCGGGACTTGCGGGGGGCTACACCTTC. Filled out from reference TRBV15 and TRBJ1-2, the complete variable domain reads DAMVIQNPRYQVTQFGKPVTLSCSQTLNHNVMYWYQQKSSQAPKLLFHYYDKDFNNEADTPDNFQSRRPNTSFCFLDIRSPGLGDTAMYLCATSSPGLAGGYTFGSGTRLTVV.

The V call is TRBV5-8, the J call TRBJ1-6; D perhaps matches TRBD1 (6 bases). V was cut by 4 bases and J by 7 bases, with 15 bases left in between. The CDR3 totals 15 residues. Germline-derived CDR1 and CDR2 are SGHTS and YDEGEE. The CDR3 sequence: CASSPWGRTNSPLHF. The CDR3 DNA reads as TGTGCCAGCAGCCCCTGGGGGCGGACAAATTCACCCCTCCACTTT.

The chain is built from TRBV6-5 and TRBJ1-2; TRBD1 matches at 7 bases. The CDR3 extends over 13 amino acids. Germline assignment: CDR1 MNHEY and CDR2 SVGAGI. Trimming at V came to 0 bases and at J to 5 bases, leaving 0 bases not matched to a gene. CDR3 protein: CASSYSTGYGYTF. The CDR3, as DNA: TGTGCCAGCAGTTACTCGACAGGGTATGGCTACACCTTC.

This clone turned up a few times. The chain joins TRBV4-1 to TRBJ1-1; D not certain. This CDR3 is 14 amino acids long. V shed 6 bases and J shed 1 base, with 12 bases lying between them. Per germline, CDR1 MGHRA and CDR2 YSYEKL. CDR3 residues: CASRFIPRNTEAFF. CDR3 nucleotides: TGCGCCAGCAGGTTCATACCTAGGAACACTGAAGCTTTCTTT.

This chain connects TRBV6-6 to TRBJ1-1, with D possibly being TRBD1 (5 bases). The germline gives CDR1 MNHNY, CDR2 SVGAGI (reference sequence). This CDR3 has 14 residues. Deletions cut 0 bases from V and 2 bases from J, with 7 bases between. For the CDR3, the DNA is TGTGCCAGCAGTTACTCTGACAGAAACACTGAAGCTTTCTTT. Its translation: CASSYSDRNTEAFF.

This clone was counted once. The chain couples TRBV14 to TRBJ2-3, with 7 bases fitting TRBD1. Germline V gives CDR1 SGHDN, CDR2 FVKESK. This CDR3 region has 14 residues. The J segment lost 6 bases and the V segment lost 4 bases, leaving 7 bases of the junction unmatched. CDR3 in amino acids: CASSPDRDKDTQYF. The CDR3 DNA follows: TGTGCCAGCAGCCCCGACAGGGATAAGGATACGCAGTATTTT.

V gene TRBV27 combines with J gene TRBJ1-1; a possible D gene is TRBD1 (5 bases). The ends were cut back, 5 bases at V and 3 bases at J, with 13 bases in the middle. Germline V gives CDR1 MNHEY, CDR2 SMNVEV (reference sequence). The CDR3 loop spans 14 amino acids. The CDR3 nucleotides read TGTGCCAGCAGTCCCTACGGAGGGGACACTGAAGCTTTCTTT. Translated, it gives CASSPYGGDTEAFF.

The chain uses TRBV7-8 and TRBJ1-1; 7 bases match TRBD1. This CDR3 is 16 amino acids long. Germline lookup yields CDR1 SGHVS and CDR2 FQNEAQ. V was clipped by 5 bases and J by 4 bases; unmatched bases: 13. The chain's CDR3 is CASSQGQSGRGTEAFF. Here the CDR3 DNA reads TGTGCCAGCAGCCAGGGACAGTCAGGCCGGGGCACTGAAGCTTTCTTT.

This sequence joins TRBV25-1 and TRBJ2-7, with 7 bases that match TRBD2. Germline V CDR1 and CDR2: MGHDK, SYGVNS. Germline trimming cut 7 bases from V and 0 bases from J; bases unmatched to any gene: 6. The CDR3 loop spans 14 amino acids. CDR3 residues: CASKRGRYSYEQYF. CDR3 DNA: TGTGCCAGCAAGCGGGGTCGGTACTCCTACGAGCAGTACTTC.

This rearrangement joins TRBV5-1 to TRBJ1-3; D is perhaps TRBD1 (5 bases). V was pared by 4 bases and J by 4 bases, with 15 bases between. The CDR3 runs 15 residues. Germline CDR1 reads SGHRS; CDR2 reads YFSETQ. The CDR3 nucleotides read TGCGCCAGCAGCGCACTCGGGGGAGACGGAAACACCATATATTTT. It specifies CASSALGGDGNTIYF. The complete variable domain, with remaining parts taken from reference TRBV5-1 and TRBJ1-3, reads KAGVTQTPRYLIKTRGQQVTLSCSPISGHRSVSWYQQTPGQGLQFLFEYFSETQRNKGNFPGRFSGRQFSNSRSEMNVSTLELGDSALYLCASSALGGDGNTIYFGEGSWLTVV.

The chain carries TRBV6-6 and TRBJ1-4, with TRBD1 as a possible D gene (5 bases). Deletions cut 5 bases from V and 6 bases from J, with 13 bases between. The germline gives CDR1 MNHNY, CDR2 SVGAGI (reference sequence). This CDR3 is 14 amino acids long. The CDR3 DNA reads as TGTGCCAGCAGTCCCAGGGACTTCGATGAAAAACTGTTTTTT. Translating gives CASSPRDFDEKLFF.

The rearrangement uses TRBV4-3 and TRBJ2-5; 8 nucleotides match TRBD2. This CDR3 is built from 16 residues. The V gene end was trimmed by 1 base and the J gene end by 2 bases; junction bases not matched to a gene: 6. Germline CDR1 is LGHNA and CDR2 is YSLEER. This CDR3 reads CASSQGALAGQETQYF. Written as DNA, the CDR3 is TGCGCCAGCAGCCAAGGGGCGCTAGCGGGTCAAGAGACCCAGTACTTC.

J is TRBJ1-1 and V is TRBV30, with 7 bases fitting TRBD1. The J segment lost 3 bases and the V segment lost 4 bases, leaving 17 bases of the junction unmatched. This CDR3 contains 17 residues. CDR1 GTSNPN and CDR2 SVGIG come from the germline V gene (reference sequence). The CDR3 region has the DNA TGTGCCTGGACCGACTCCCTCGACAGGGCCCGGGACACTGAAGCTTTCTTT. Residues: CAWTDSLDRARDTEAFF.

Details on this clone: Other DNA sequences in this specimen translate into the identical CDR3. The rearrangement uses TRBV15 and TRBJ1-6; no clear D gene. The V and J ends lost 5 bases and 10 bases respectively, with 9 bases between them. Germline CDR1 reads LNHNV; CDR2 reads YYDKDF (reference sequence). The CDR3 extends over 12 amino acids. CDR3 DNA sequence: TGTGCCACCAGCGCCGGGAGCTCACCCCTCCACTTT. This gives the protein CATSAGSSPLHF.

This chain links TRBV5-6 with TRBJ1-2, with D perhaps TRBD1 (5 bases). There are 15 residues in the CDR3. Germline loops: CDR1 SGHDT, CDR2 YYEEEE. V lost 3 bases to trimming and J lost 0 bases, with 12 bases between them. DNA of the CDR3: TGTGCCAGCAGCTCAGCAGGGTCATCTAACTATGGCTACACCTTC. Amino acids: CASSSAGSSNYGYTF.

The genes are TRBV5-6 and TRBJ1-6; 8 nucleotides line up with TRBD1. V was pared by 0 bases and J by 14 bases, with 7 bases of the junction left unmatched. This CDR3 comprises 14 residues. Germline V gives CDR1 SGHDT, CDR2 YYEEEE. The CDR3 sequence is CASSLGSQGATLHF. CDR3 DNA: TGTGCCAGCAGCTTGGGGTCGCAGGGGGCCACCCTCCACTTT.

The V gene is TRBV10-3, the J gene TRBJ2-7; 11 bases match TRBD2. V shed 8 bases, J shed 3 bases, and the junction held 3 bases outside the gene matches. CDR3 length: 13 residues. Germline CDR1 and CDR2: ENHRY and SYGVKD. CDR3 sequence (DNA): TGTGCCATCGCGACTAGCGGGGACTACGAGCAGTACTTC. Translating it yields CAIATSGDYEQYF.

The chain employs TRBV5-4 and TRBJ2-5; 12 nucleotides match TRBD2. The CDR3 runs 16 residues. Germline assignment: CDR1 SGHNT and CDR2 YYREEE (reference sequence). Germline trimming cut 4 bases from V and 1 base from J; bases unmatched to any gene: 5. CDR3 nucleotide sequence: TGTGCCAGCAGCCTAGGGACTAGCGGGTTCCAAGAGACCCAGTACTTC. Residues: CASSLGTSGFQETQYF.

V usage is TRBV4-2 and J usage is TRBJ2-3; 16 bases are a match to TRBD2. V lost 4 bases to trimming and J lost 8 bases; unmatched junction nucleotides: 6. The V gene's germline CDR1 is LGHNA and CDR2 YNFKEQ. The CDR3 spans 16 residues. The DNA of the CDR3 is TGTGCCAGCAGCCCGGGACTAGCGGGGGGGCGGGGTACGCAGTATTTT. Translation gives CASSPGLAGGRGTQYF.